This paragraph covers one T cell receptor beta chain sequence. This clonotype appeared many times. Its antigen is unknown. Per-base qualities were not stored, and no clone one base away is much larger. These data are taken from a study of T-cell reconstitution after alpha-beta-depleted transplantation in children (TCRdb year 2016). Looking at the study overall: The study quantitatively tracked T-cell immune reconstitution after TCRalphabeta/CD19-depleted allogeneic hematopoietic cell transplantation in children using TCR repertoire profiling. The paper as a whole reports these results and caveats: In some patients, the high TCRbeta diversity seen at day 60 was put down to recipient T cells and intrathymic progenitors that had survived conditioning. About two months after transplant, the apparently early recovery of alphabetaT-cell counts reportedly depended on just several hundred clones that had expanded rapidly and came from non-depleted graft cells. Hyperexpanded clone frequencies declined over subsequent months; after one year, T-cell counts and TCRbeta diversity were mostly attributed to newly produced T cells.

Sequences SQVTM (CDR1) and ANQGSEA (CDR2) are obtained from the germline V gene. The CDR3 runs 13 amino acids, cysteine and phenylalanine included. The CDR3 DNA has 39 bases and is translated from base 1. Trimming removed 1 base from V and 4 bases from J, leaving 11 bases between the germline ends. The library was produced with PCR. Sequenced using an Illumina HiSeq 2500. To normalize quantification of the TCRbeta repertoire, the TCR libraries were built with molecular barcoding that relied on unique molecular identifiers. The public reads were reanalyzed by TCRdb: fastp trimming at Q25, MiXCR alignment, in-frame beta chains only. Rows with one shared CDR3 protein collapse into an entry with the most common genes and DNA. Across this sample there are 330,000 or so distinct CDR3 sequences, with around 10% seen only once. The top ten constitute about 8% of the sample. Explained via the paper, the treatment or condition label denotes: allogeneic hematopoietic cell transplantation with graft depleted of TCRalphabeta T cells and CD19 B cells. The transplant recipients were children given TCRalphabeta/CD19-depleted allogeneic hematopoietic cell grafts.

Rearrangement joined TRBV29-1 to TRBJ2-7, with TRBD2 as a weak D call on 6 bases. This clonotype was obtained from a boy in the first two years of life with acute myeloid leukemia, due to receive a stem cell transplant. The sample consisted of PBMCs, taken before TCRalphabeta/CD19-depleted stem cell transplant. The nucleotide sequence is TGCAGCGTTGAAGCCCCGACTAGTTACGAGCAGTACTTC. Its translation is CSVEAPTSYEQYF.